This T cell receptor (beta chain) was sequenced for a study of OX40 agonist ivuxolimab in advanced cancers. Across the study: The study treated patients with ivuxolimab, an agonistic anti-OX40 (CD134) antibody.

Assay used: immunoSEQ multiplex PCR; TCRdb lists only in-frame clones, some missing. The table shows over 45,000 clones, with around 89% occurring only once. Germline CDR1 MDHEN, CDR2 SYDVKM. Trimming removed 3 bases from V and 4 bases from J; junction bases left unmatched: 6. CDR3 length equals 17 residues. Study findings and constraints: Part of the nonresponder group also had normalized T-cell clonal expansion that was low. CD4+ and CD8+ blood T cells expanded clonally by week 6 at 0.1 to 3.0 mg/kg.

On this clone itself: The antigen is not known.

This chain connects TRBV28 to TRBJ2-2; 12 nucleotides align to TRBD2. The receptor was isolated from an adult with an advanced solid tumor such as melanoma, head and neck, liver or kidney cancer. The sample in question was CD4+ or CD8+ T cells sorted from blood, obtained in a trial of the OX40 agonist ivuxolimab. The CDR3 loop reads CASSFGLAGSLTGELFF. Written as DNA, the CDR3 is TGTGCCAGCAGTTTCGGACTAGCGGGATCTCTCACCGGGGAGCTGTTTTTT. The full variable domain, its missing parts supplied by reference TRBV28 and TRBJ2-2, is DVKVTQSSRYLVKRTGEKVFLECVQDMDHENMFWYRQDPGLGLRLIYFSYDVKMKEKGDIPEGYSVSREKKERFSLILESASTNQTSMYLCASSFGLAGSLTGELFFGEGSRLTVL.